This T cell receptor gamma chain was documented in a study of γδ T cells in repeated Plasmodium falciparum infection. This CDR3 spans 12 amino acids. CDR1 and CDR2 (germline): VINAFY, YDVSNSKD. V lost 2 bases, J lost 7 bases, and 5 bases stayed unmatched. Bulk repertoires came from Vgamma9/Vdelta2+ or Vdelta2-negative gammadelta T cells flow-sorted from PBMC. This clone has at least ten counts. The protein that TCRdb holds for this DNA derives from a much larger clone and differs from the translated DNA at residue 7, which likely indicates a read error; the protein shown here is translated from the DNA. TCRdb ran CATT on the multiplex PCR reads. Counted here are more than 20,000 gamma-chain clones, around 3% occurring once; the ten biggest clones make up roughly 30%.

The sequencing input was gamma-delta T cells from blood. The TCR comes from a pool of human donors (malaria-infected and uninfected, not separated). The gene calls are TRGV5 and TRGJ1 or TRGJ2. The J gene is absent in TCRdb and was assigned here via DNA matching to germline. This chain's CDR3 is CATWDIAYKKLF. The DNA of the CDR3 is TGTGCCACCTGGGACATCGCCTATAAGAAACTCTTT.